These T cell receptor beta chains were read from a single sample in a study of Ad26.COV2.S vaccination and SARS-CoV-2 variants. The data were produced by immunoSEQ multiplex PCR, yet TCRdb's version contains in-frame clones alone and is incomplete. Of hundreds of thousands of clones in the sample, roughly 90% are singletons; the top ten hold 1.5%. The sample was peripheral blood, taken in a trial of Ad26.COV2.S vaccine versus placebo. The receptors were gathered from a person aged 18-60 years who received the Ad26.COV2.S COVID-19 vaccine or a placebo. Each CDR3 is given with its conserved first and last residue. The order of the fields is J gene, V gene, clone size, CDR3 length, D gene, CDR3 DNA, CDR3 protein. The D gene is left open where the match is weak. A clone size is listed for some rows: how often the clone was seen (once, few, many), or a class if it is expanded.

j_call: TRBJ2-3
v_call: TRBV6-2/TRBV6-3
clone_size: .
cdr3_length: 15
d_call: .
cdr3_nt: TGTGCCAGCAGTACTAGAGTCCAGTTCACAGATACGCAGTATTTT
cdr3_aa: CASSTRVQFTDTQYF

j_call: TRBJ2-1
v_call: TRBV27
clone_size: .
cdr3_length: 14
d_call: TRBD2
cdr3_nt: TGTGCCAGCAGTAAGCGGGAGGCCTACAATGAGCAGTTCTTC
cdr3_aa: CASSKREAYNEQFF

j_call: TRBJ2-2
v_call: TRBV5-1
clone_size: .
cdr3_length: 16
d_call: .
cdr3_nt: TGCGCCAGCAGCTTGTGGTCGGGGATTGGCACCGGGGAGCTGTTTTTT
cdr3_aa: CASSLWSGIGTGELFF

j_call: TRBJ2-3
v_call: TRBV4-1
clone_size: once
cdr3_length: 13
d_call: .
cdr3_nt: TGCGCCAGCAGCCAGGGGGCGACAGATACGCAGTATTTT
cdr3_aa: CASSQGATDTQYF

j_call: TRBJ2-1
v_call: TRBV2
clone_size: .
cdr3_length: 13
d_call: .
cdr3_nt: TGTGCCAGCAGTGACGAGGGGGGCGGTGAGCAGTTCTTC
cdr3_aa: CASSDEGGGEQFF

j_call: TRBJ2-2
v_call: TRBV30
clone_size: .
cdr3_length: 11
d_call: .
cdr3_nt: TGTGCCTGGAGTGGAACCGGGGAGCTGTTTTTT
cdr3_aa: CAWSGTGELFF

j_call: TRBJ2-5
v_call: TRBV5-4
clone_size: .
cdr3_length: 13
d_call: .
cdr3_nt: TGTGCCAGCAGCTTACCGCGGGAAGAGACCCAGTACTTC
cdr3_aa: CASSLPREETQYF

j_call: TRBJ1-3
v_call: TRBV4-1
clone_size: .
cdr3_length: 15
d_call: .
cdr3_nt: TGCGCCAGCAGCCAAGGCGGCAGCTCTGGAAACACCATATATTTT
cdr3_aa: CASSQGGSSGNTIYF

j_call: TRBJ1-1
v_call: TRBV7-2
clone_size: .
cdr3_length: 14
d_call: .
cdr3_nt: TGTGCCAGCAGCGTAGTGGAGGGGTCCACTGAAGCTTTCTTT
cdr3_aa: CASSVVEGSTEAFF

j_call: TRBJ1-6
v_call: TRBV18
clone_size: .
cdr3_length: 15
d_call: TRBD1
cdr3_nt: TGTGCCAGCTCACGGACAGGGGAATATAATTCACCCCTCCACTTT
cdr3_aa: CASSRTGEYNSPLHF

j_call: TRBJ1-1
v_call: TRBV4-2
clone_size: .
cdr3_length: 16
d_call: .
cdr3_nt: TGTGCCAGCAGCCAAGTTCCTCGAACCAGAAACACTGAAGCTTTCTTT
cdr3_aa: CASSQVPRTRNTEAFF

j_call: TRBJ2-1
v_call: TRBV12-5
clone_size: .
cdr3_length: 16
d_call: .
cdr3_nt: TGTGCTAGTGGTCCCCGGGGCGGGGGCAGCTACAATGAGCAGTTCTTC
cdr3_aa: CASGPRGGGSYNEQFF

j_call: TRBJ2-7
v_call: TRBV5-1
clone_size: few
cdr3_length: 15
d_call: TRBD1
cdr3_nt: TGCGCCAGCAGCTTGGGACAGGGGCTGACCTACGAGCAGTACTTC
cdr3_aa: CASSLGQGLTYEQYF

j_call: TRBJ2-5
v_call: TRBV6-2/TRBV6-3
clone_size: .
cdr3_length: 12
d_call: .
cdr3_nt: TGTGCCAGCAGTAGCCTCCCAGAGACCCAGTACTTC
cdr3_aa: CASSSLPETQYF

j_call: TRBJ2-1
v_call: TRBV5-1
clone_size: .
cdr3_length: 15
d_call: TRBD2
cdr3_nt: TGCGCCAGCAGCTTCCTAGCGGGAGCCCTTGGAGAGCAGTTCTTC
cdr3_aa: CASSFLAGALGEQFF

j_call: TRBJ2-5
v_call: TRBV7-9
clone_size: .
cdr3_length: 13
d_call: TRBD2
cdr3_nt: TGTGCCAGCAGCTTTTGGGGGGGAGAGACCCAGTACTTC
cdr3_aa: CASSFWGGETQYF

j_call: TRBJ2-3
v_call: TRBV30
clone_size: .
cdr3_length: 12
d_call: .
cdr3_nt: TGTGCCTGGCGCCAGGTGACAGATACGCAGTATTTT
cdr3_aa: CAWRQVTDTQYF

j_call: TRBJ1-6
v_call: TRBV30
clone_size: .
cdr3_length: 14
d_call: TRBD1
cdr3_nt: TGTGCCTGGATCAGACAGGGAGAAGAATCACCCCTCCACTTT
cdr3_aa: CAWIRQGEESPLHF

j_call: TRBJ1-5
v_call: TRBV5-5
clone_size: .
cdr3_length: 15
d_call: .
cdr3_nt: TGTGCCAGCAGCTTGCCAGGGGTAAATGGACAGCCCCAGCATTTT
cdr3_aa: CASSLPGVNGQPQHF

j_call: TRBJ1-2
v_call: TRBV19
clone_size: .
cdr3_length: 16
d_call: .
cdr3_nt: TGTGCCAGTAGTATAGACGACAGCAACTGGGGCTATGGCTACACCTTC
cdr3_aa: CASSIDDSNWGYGYTF

j_call: TRBJ1-5
v_call: TRBV6-5
clone_size: .
cdr3_length: 12
d_call: .
cdr3_nt: TGTGCCAGCCACAACGGGCATCAGCCCCAGCATTTT
cdr3_aa: CASHNGHQPQHF

j_call: TRBJ1-1
v_call: TRBV3-1/TRBV3-2
clone_size: .
cdr3_length: 14
d_call: .
cdr3_nt: TGTGCCAGCAGCCAAGATCGGACGGGGACTGAAGCTTTCTTT
cdr3_aa: CASSQDRTGTEAFF